This TCR beta chain is drawn from a study of regulatory T cells in long-lasting Graves disease. Study outcomes and limitations: Persistent cases of Graves' showed reduced TCR diversity relative to newly diagnosed patients. Having few samples may have compromised the accuracy. There were preferences for TRBV28, TRBJ1-2 and TRBJ2-5 in persistent disease.

Construction of TCR beta libraries relied on iRepertoire HTBI primers and on Arm-PCR targeting CDR3 regions. From the multiplex PCR reads, TCRdb called clonotypes with MiXCR, one entry per CDR3 protein. Found here are 650,000 to 850,000 distinct CDR3 sequences, around 30% of them singletons; the top ten hold roughly 46%. Time point given: persistent/refractory GD, antithyroid drugs over 5 years with positive TRAb. Isolated PBMC RNA provided the starting material for the TCR library. Patient provenance is recorded as an endocrinology department in Xi'an, China. A remark on this clonotype: Its target is not known.

This CDR3 comprises 15 residues. J lost 6 bases, V lost 5 bases, and 8 bases had no gene match. Germline CDR1 LNHNV, CDR2 YYDKDF (reference sequence). The chain couples TRBV15 to TRBJ2-1; 9 bases align to TRBD2. Here the sequenced sample was peripheral blood mononuclear cells (PBMCs), taken when the disease was refractory, from a patient treated with antithyroid drugs. The TCR originated in a female donor with Graves disease. The CDR3 loop is CATSLGAGGSNEQFF. The CDR3 coding sequence is TGTGCCACCAGCTTAGGGGCGGGAGGGTCCAATGAGCAGTTCTTC.